In this sample, the clone carrying this TCR beta chain turned up many times. The PBMCs studied were ones that came from about 10 ml fresh peripheral blood. The data are from a study of T cells in Graves' hyperthyroidism and ophthalmopathy. Amplification yielded TCR beta CDR3 regions, with RNA transcripts as the source. The HTBI primer set served for first-round RT-PCR of the TCR CDR3. TCRdb reanalysed the multiplex PCR reads using MiXCR and keeps one entry per CDR3 protein. The profile shows hundreds of thousands of distinct CDR3 sequences, approximately 14% of them singletons. V lost 1 base and J lost 4, with 7 bases in between. The CDR3 runs to 13 residues. Germline assignment: CDR1 SGHTA and CDR2 FQGNSA.

The material sequenced was blood. The chain links TRBV7-2 to TRBJ2-5; D uncertain. The TCR originated in a woman in her thirties or forties with Graves' hyperthyroidism. The CDR3 DNA reads as TGTGCCAGCAGCTTAGAACCAGGAGAGACCCAGTACTTC. It encodes CASSLEPGETQYF.